This T cell receptor (beta chain) appears in the sequencing data of a study of OX40 agonist ivuxolimab in advanced cancers. As for the study in general: A mean age of roughly 60 years, range about 20 to 85, was recorded, and under 85% were male. Partial responses occurred in three patients (one hepatocellular carcinoma, two cutaneous melanoma).

TCRdb's copy holds only in-frame clones and misses some; the assay was immunoSEQ multiplex PCR. The sample includes under 85,000 clones, approximately 95% of them seen just once. Patients had blood sampled at baseline and again on cycle 4 day 1 and cycle 7 day 1. Study-level results: Expanded clones belonging to CD8+ T cells outnumbered, on average, those of CD4+.

As concerns this clone: Its matching antigen is unknown.

CDR3 size: 21 residues. The ends lost 5 bases at V and 6 bases at J; junction bases unmatched: 26. From germline, CDR1 is SGHVS and CDR2 FNYEAQ. Sequenced here: CD4+ or CD8+ T cells sorted from blood, sampled in a trial of the OX40 agonist ivuxolimab. The gene calls are TRBV7-6 and TRBJ2-7; TRBD2 aligns across 12 bases. The sequence was obtained from an adult with an advanced solid tumor such as melanoma, head and neck, liver or kidney cancer. The CDR3: CASSPLWAEKGLLAGGREQYF. In DNA form, the CDR3 reads TGTGCCAGCAGCCCCTTATGGGCTGAAAAAGGACTACTAGCGGGAGGTCGCGAGCAGTACTTC.